A single sample gave rise to the 9 T cell receptor beta chains below, sequenced in a study of CD8 T cells in ankylosing spondylitis (dated by TCRdb to the late 2010s). What the research found in general, with its limitations: A TCR beta motif made up of 7 to 9 highly homologous amino acid variants appeared to be characteristic of blood from ankylosing spondylitis patients.

These receptors' antigens are unknown. Library method: 5' RACE. TCRdb names Illumina HiSeq 2500 as the instrument used. In TCRdb, the public reads were trimmed at Q25 with fastp and aligned with MiXCR, with productive beta chains retained. CDR3 protein duplicates are merged, each entry listing the most common genes and DNA. The sample yields under 850,000 distinct CDR3 sequences; 19% were counted once. About 20% of the sample is taken by the ten largest. Sample: blood, either unsorted or a sorted T cell fraction (not recorded which). All receptors come from a male donor with ankylosing spondylitis.

This clonotype came up many times. The J gene is TRBJ2-7, the V gene TRBV12-3 or TRBV12-4; no reliable D call. This CDR3 spans 14 amino acids. V lost 6 bases to trimming and J lost 7 bases, with 19 bases between them. In nucleotides, the CDR3 is TGTGCCAGCAGCCTCCGTTTTGAGGCGACAGAGCAGTACTTC. Translated, it gives CASSLRFEATEQYF.

This clonotype was recorded many times. This sequence joins TRBV4-1 and TRBJ1-6, with D unclear. With 4 bases removed from V and 7 bases from J, the gap between germline ends came to 11 bases. Germline CDR1 reads MGHRA; CDR2 reads YSYEKL. This CDR3 contains 14 residues. DNA of the CDR3: TGCGCCAGCAGCCCGCAGGTGCACAATTCACCCCTCCACTTT. Protein sequence: CASSPQVHNSPLHF.

The J gene is TRBJ2-3, the V gene TRBV20-1; TRBD2 matches 9 bases. V trimming: 6 bases; J trimming: 2 bases; junction bases outside the gene matches: 6. The CDR3 length is 14 residues. Germline V gene lookup returns CDR1 DFQATT and CDR2 SNEGSKA (reference sequence). The CDR3 coding sequence is TGCAGTGCACGAAGCGGGGGGAACACAGATACGCAGTATTTT. Encoded protein: CSARSGGNTDTQYF.

This clonotype has more than one count but fewer than ten. The chain links TRBV4-3 to TRBJ1-6; possibly TRBD1 for D (6 bases). Germline CDR1 is LGHNA and CDR2 is YSLEER. This CDR3 spans 15 amino acids. Trimming shortened V by 1 base and J by 6 bases, and 10 bases separated the two germline ends. The CDR3 here is CASSQGTATNSPLHF. The CDR3 DNA is TGCGCCAGCAGCCAAGGGACAGCTACTAATTCACCCCTCCACTTT.

V usage is TRBV27 and J usage is TRBJ1-2; 7 nucleotides match TRBD1. This CDR3 is 16 amino acids long. V lost 5 bases and J lost 5; bases outside the gene matches: 14. Germline CDR1 and CDR2: MNHEY and SMNVEV (reference sequence). The CDR3 spells CASSPGGTAARYGYTF. CDR3 sequence (DNA): TGTGCCAGCAGTCCAGGCGGGACAGCAGCACGGTATGGCTACACCTTC.

This clonotype has a handful of counts. V and J are TRBV24-1 and TRBJ2-7, with TRBD2 identical over 10 bases. CDR3 length: 19 amino acids. V shed 7 bases, J shed 3 bases, and the junction held 20 bases outside the gene matches. In germline, CDR1 is KGHDR, CDR2 SFDVKD. CDR3 bases: TGTGCCACCAGGGATGACCCTAGCGGGAGAAGTGATGGTTTCTACGAGCAGTACTTC. Protein sequence: CATRDDPSGRSDGFYEQYF.

This clonotype was picked up a small number of times. The rearrangement joins TRBV12-3 or TRBV12-4 to TRBJ1-5, with 7 bases lining up with TRBD1. With 10 bases clipped from V and 2 bases from J, the junction kept 5 bases outside the gene matches. The CDR3 spans 13 residues. This CDR3 reads CATQGDGNQPQHF. The CDR3 DNA reads TGTGCCACCCAGGGGGATGGCAATCAGCCCCAGCATTTT.

This chain joins TRBV30 and TRBJ2-3; no definite D call. The germline gives CDR1 GTSNPN, CDR2 SVGIG (reference sequence). This CDR3 comprises 11 residues. Trimming removed 1 base from V and 6 bases from J, with 5 bases in between. In nucleotides, the CDR3 is TGTGCCTGGAGTGAGAAGGATACGCAGTATTTT. Translated, it gives CAWSEKDTQYF.

The genes are TRBV14 and TRBJ2-2, with D unresolved. Looked up from germline, CDR1 is SGHDN and CDR2 is FVKESK. The V end was cut by 1 base, the J end by 7 bases, with 19 bases between. The CDR3 has 17 amino acids. The CDR3, as DNA: TGTGCCAGCAGCCAAGTCCGAGGCGTGGGAACAGTCGGGGAGCTGTTTTTT. Protein product: CASSQVRGVGTVGELFF.